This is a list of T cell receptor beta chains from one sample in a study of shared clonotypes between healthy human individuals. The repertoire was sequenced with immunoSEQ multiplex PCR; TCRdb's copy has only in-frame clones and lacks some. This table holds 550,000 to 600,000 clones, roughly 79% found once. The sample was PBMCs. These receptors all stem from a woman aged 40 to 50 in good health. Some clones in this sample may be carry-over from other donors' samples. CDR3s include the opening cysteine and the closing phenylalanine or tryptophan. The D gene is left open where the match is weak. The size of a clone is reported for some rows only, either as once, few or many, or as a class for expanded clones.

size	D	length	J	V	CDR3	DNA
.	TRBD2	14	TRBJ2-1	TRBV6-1	CASKRGLAGNEQFF	TGTGCCAGCAAACGAGGACTAGCCGGCAATGAGCAGTTCTTC
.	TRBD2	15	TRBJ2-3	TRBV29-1	CSVGGTSGNTDTQYF	TGCAGCGTAGGAGGGACTAGCGGGAACACAGATACGCAGTATTTT
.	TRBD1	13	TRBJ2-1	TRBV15	CATSPDRGRLQFF	TGTGCCACCAGCCCGGACAGGGGGAGGCTGCAGTTCTTC
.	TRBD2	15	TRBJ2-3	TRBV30	CAWSVRVAGADTQYF	TGTGCCTGGAGTGTACGAGTAGCGGGAGCGGATACGCAGTATTTT
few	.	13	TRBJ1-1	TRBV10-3	CAVRGPSNTEAFF	TGTGCCGTCAGGGGACCAAGCAACACTGAAGCTTTCTTT
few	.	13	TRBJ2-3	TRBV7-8	CASSLPREDTQYF	TGTGCCAGCAGCTTGCCTCGAGAGGATACGCAGTATTTT
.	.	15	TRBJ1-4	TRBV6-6	CASSYFLATNEKLFF	TGTGCCAGCAGTTACTTCCTTGCAACTAATGAAAAACTGTTTTTT
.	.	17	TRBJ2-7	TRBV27	CASRPAPHREGPYEQYF	TGTGCCAGCAGACCAGCTCCCCACAGGGAGGGACCTTACGAGCAGTACTTC
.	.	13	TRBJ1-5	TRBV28	CASRLTGVPPQHF	TGTGCCAGCAGACTGACAGGCGTACCGCCCCAGCATTTT
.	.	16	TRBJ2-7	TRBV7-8	CASSFDPGTSEDEQYF	TGTGCCAGCAGCTTCGACCCCGGGACCTCAGAAGACGAGCAGTACTTC